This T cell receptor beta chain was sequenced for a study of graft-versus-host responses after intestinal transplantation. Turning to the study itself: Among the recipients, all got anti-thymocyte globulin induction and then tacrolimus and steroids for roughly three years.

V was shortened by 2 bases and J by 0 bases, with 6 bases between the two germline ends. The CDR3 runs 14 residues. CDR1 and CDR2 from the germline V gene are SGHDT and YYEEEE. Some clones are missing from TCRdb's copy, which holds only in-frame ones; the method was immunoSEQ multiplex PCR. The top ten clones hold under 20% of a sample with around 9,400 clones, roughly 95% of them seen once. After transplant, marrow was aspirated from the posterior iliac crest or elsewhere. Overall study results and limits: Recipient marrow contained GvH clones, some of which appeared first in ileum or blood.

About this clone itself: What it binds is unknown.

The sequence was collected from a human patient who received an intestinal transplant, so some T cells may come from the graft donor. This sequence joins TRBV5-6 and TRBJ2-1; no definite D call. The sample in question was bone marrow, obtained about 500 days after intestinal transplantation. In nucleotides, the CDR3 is TGTGCCAGCAGCTTCAGGTTCTCCTACAATGAGCAGTTCTTC. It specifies CASSFRFSYNEQFF.